These 21 T cell receptor beta chains came from one sample sequenced in a study of cytomegalovirus exposure and HLA in healthy donors. It was with 60 Vbeta and 13 Jbeta primers that the PCR ran. Sequencing used immunoSEQ multiplex PCR; TCRdb keeps in-frame clones, though not all of them. The table has 100,000 to 150,000 clones, 80% seen once. The sample comprised PBMCs. All receptors come from a middle-aged man in good health and CMV-seronegative.

This clone was detected only once. The chain joins TRBV5-1 to TRBJ2-7, with 10 bases lining up with TRBD2. Germline assignment: CDR1 SGHRS and CDR2 YFSETQ. The junction had 3 bases not matched to a gene; V was cut back by 0 bases and J by 3 bases. The CDR3 is 15 amino acids. CDR3 DNA: TGCGCCAGCAGCTTGGCTAGCGGGAGTTTCTACGAGCAGTACTTC. Its translation: CASSLASGSFYEQYF.

The V and J genes are TRBV29-1 and TRBJ2-3; tentatively, D is TRBD2 (5 bases). CDR1 SQVTM and CDR2 ANQGSEA come from the germline V gene. The CDR3 spans 13 residues. V shed 4 bases and J shed 0 bases, with 8 bases lying between them. CDR3 in amino acids: CSVVTTSTDTQYF. In DNA form, the CDR3 reads TGCAGCGTTGTGACTACCAGCACAGATACGCAGTATTTT.

The J gene is TRBJ2-1, the V gene TRBV5-1, with a weak D call TRBD1 (6 bases). V was trimmed by 4 bases and J by 6 bases, leaving 17 bases between them. CDR1 and CDR2 (germline): SGHRS, YFSETQ. The CDR3 covers 15 residues. This chain's CDR3 is CASSVDLRGINEQFF. The CDR3 bases are TGCGCCAGCAGCGTCGACCTAAGGGGGATCAATGAGCAGTTCTTC.

The rearrangement uses TRBV10-3 and TRBJ1-3; tentatively, D is TRBD1 (5 bases). Germline-derived CDR1 and CDR2 are ENHRY and SYGVKD. Trimming removed 4 bases at V and 0 bases at J, with 10 bases between. This CDR3 is 15 amino acids long. The CDR3 loop is CAISGAGLSGNTIYF. CDR3 bases: TGTGCCATCAGTGGGGCAGGGCTCTCTGGAAACACCATATATTTT.

In nucleotides, the CDR3 is TGCAGTGCTGAGGAAAACACTGAAGCTTTCTTT. Residues: CSAEENTEAFF. The chain employs TRBV20-1 and TRBJ1-1; D remains unclear. Germline CDR1 and CDR2: DFQATT and SNEGSKA (reference sequence). Trimming took 5 bases from V and 2 from J, leaving 6 bases between them. The CDR3 spans 11 residues.

Here the CDR3 reads CASSLWPSDGSYNEQFF. The CDR3 nucleotides are TGCGCCAGCAGCTTGTGGCCTAGCGATGGCTCCTACAATGAGCAGTTCTTC. The rearrangement links TRBV5-1 to TRBJ2-1, with D possibly being TRBD2 (6 bases). The V end was cut by 1 base, the J end by 0 bases, with 14 bases between. The CDR3 sequence is 17 residues long. Germline V lookup: CDR1 SGHRS, CDR2 YFSETQ.

The chain links TRBV11-2 to TRBJ2-1, with 11 positions matching TRBD2. Trimming took 4 bases from V and 4 from J; bases not matched to a gene: 6. The CDR3 sequence is 16 residues long. Per germline, CDR1 SGHAT and CDR2 FQNNGV. As DNA, the CDR3 is TGTGCCAGCAGCTCAGAGGGACTAGCGGCATACAATGAGCAGTTCTTC. This sequence encodes CASSSEGLAAYNEQFF.

This chain links TRBV6-1 with TRBJ2-7, with 11 bases lining up with TRBD2. The CDR3 runs to 14 residues. The trim removed 8 bases at V and 4 bases at J, leaving 7 bases unmatched. From germline, CDR1 is MNHNS and CDR2 SASEGT. The CDR3 is CASRGTSGSYEQYF. The CDR3 bases are TGTGCCAGCCGGGGGACTAGCGGAAGTTACGAGCAGTACTTC.

This clone turned up a few times. V is TRBV23-1 and J is TRBJ1-3; 8 bases are shared with TRBD1. TRBV23-1 is an ORF for which the function is uncertain. The CDR3 runs to 15 residues. Trimming cost V 4 bases and J 1 base; bases outside gene matches: 3. The chain's CDR3 is CASSPYRGSGNTIYF. The CDR3 region has the DNA TGCGCCAGCAGTCCTTACAGGGGGTCTGGAAACACCATATATTTT.

The rearrangement links TRBV21-1 to TRBJ2-7; TRBD2 was called by the table and not checked on the DNA. TRBV21-1 represents a pseudogene. The CDR3 runs 15 residues. In DNA form, the CDR3 reads TGTGCCAGCAGCCTTGACGCTAGGAGGGGCCACGAGCAGTACTTC. This codes for CASSLDARRGHEQYF.

This chain joins TRBV6-4 and TRBJ2-7, with 7 nucleotides matching TRBD2. This CDR3 comprises 13 residues. The trim removed 6 bases at V and 7 bases at J, leaving 9 bases unmatched. Germline V CDR1 and CDR2: MRHNA, SNTAGT. Here the CDR3 DNA reads TGTGCCAGCAGAGGACGCTACGGGGGGGAGCAGTACTTC. Protein: CASRGRYGGEQYF.

The chain carries TRBV7-2 and TRBJ2-7; possibly TRBD2 for D (9 bases). The germline V gene has CDR1 SGHTA and CDR2 FQGNSA. There are 15 residues in the CDR3. V gave up 8 bases and J gave up 6 bases, with 23 bases separating them. This CDR3 reads CASAGGQGASLEQYF. In DNA, the CDR3 is TGTGCCAGCGCGGGGGGGCAGGGGGCTTCTCTCGAGCAGTACTTC.

V and J are TRBV9 and TRBJ2-7, with D maybe TRBD1 (5 bases). CDR1 is SGDLS and CDR2 is YYNGEE in the germline V gene. This CDR3 contains 14 residues. The V gene lost 2 bases and the J gene lost 0 bases, with 9 bases spanning the gap. CDR3 sequence (DNA): TGTGCCAGCAGCGTTTCAGGGAACTCCTACGAGCAGTACTTC. It translates to CASSVSGNSYEQYF. The complete variable domain, with remaining parts taken from reference TRBV9 and TRBJ2-7, reads DSGVTQTPKHLITATGQRVTLRCSPRSGDLSVYWYQQSLDQGLQFLIQYYNGEERAKGNILERFSAQQFPDLHSELNLSSLELGDSALYFCASSVSGNSYEQYFGPGTRLTVT.

CDR3 bases: TGTGCCGTCGGGACAGGGGGTATGAACACTGAAGCTTTCTTT. Translated, it gives CAVGTGGMNTEAFF. This chain uses TRBV30 with TRBJ1-1; 11 bases match TRBD1. This CDR3 has 14 amino acids. Germline V gene data show CDR1 as GTSNPN and CDR2 as SVGIG (reference sequence). With V trimmed by 8 bases and J by 0 bases, 5 bases remained unmatched.

The chain is built from TRBV13 and TRBJ2-1; 8 bases are a match to TRBD2. In germline, CDR1 is PRHDT, CDR2 FYEKMQ (reference sequence). The V segment lost 10 bases and the J segment 4 bases; nucleotides outside the gene matches: 9. CDR3 size: 14 residues. This chain's CDR3 is CAIPGAGGYNEQFF. CDR3 nucleotides: TGTGCCATCCCAGGGGCGGGGGGATACAATGAGCAGTTCTTC.

This clone was observed once. One end of the junction does not line up with germline, which may come from a read error. The sample contains more than one DNA sequence encoding this CDR3. The V and J genes are TRBV11-2 and TRBJ1-2, with a tentative D call TRBD1 (5 bases). Germline assignment: CDR1 SGHAT and CDR2 FQNNGV. This CDR3 is built from 16 residues. The CDR3, as DNA: TGTGCCAGCAGCTTAGGAGTCGCGGGGCTCGACTATGGCTACACCTTT. It translates to CASSLGVAGLDYGYTF.

The V and J genes are TRBV2 and TRBJ2-2; 7 nucleotides agree with TRBD2. Germline loops: CDR1 SNHLY, CDR2 FYNNEI. V dropped 6 bases and J dropped 0; count of bases not matched to a gene: 10. This CDR3 region has 17 residues. The CDR3 sequence is CASSRGSSGTNTGELFF. CDR3 sequence (DNA): TGTGCCAGCAGCCGGGGGTCTAGCGGAACGAACACCGGGGAGCTGTTTTTT.

V is TRBV19 and J is TRBJ2-7; TRBD1 agrees at 8 bases. Germline loops: CDR1 LNHDA, CDR2 SQIVND (reference sequence). This CDR3 contains 14 residues. The junction had 6 bases not matched to a gene; V was cut back by 5 bases and J by 3 bases. Written as DNA, the CDR3 is TGTGCCAGTAGTGAGACAGGGGTAAGCTACGAGCAGTACTTC. Amino acid sequence: CASSETGVSYEQYF. The full variable domain, with the rest looked up from reference TRBV19 and TRBJ2-7, is DGGITQSPKYLFRKEGQNVTLSCEQNLNHDAMYWYRQDPGQGLRLIYYSQIVNDFQKGDIAEGYSVSREKKESFPLTVTSAQKNPTAFYLCASSETGVSYEQYFGPGTRLTVT.

This chain uses TRBV5-1 with TRBJ2-3; D unresolved. Trimming pared 1 base from V and 0 bases from J, leaving 6 bases between. This CDR3 spans 14 amino acids. Germline V CDR1 and CDR2: SGHRS, YFSETQ. The CDR3 loop is CASSLIPSTDTQYF. The CDR3 DNA reads as TGCGCCAGCAGCTTGATCCCTAGCACAGATACGCAGTATTTT.

The V call is TRBV11-2, the J call TRBJ2-7, with 13 bases matching TRBD2. This CDR3 spans 15 amino acids. V trimming: 6 bases; J trimming: 4 bases; junction bases outside the gene matches: 6. Germline-derived CDR1 and CDR2 are SGHAT and FQNNGV. The CDR3 sequence is CASSLRTSGGYEQYF. The CDR3 DNA reads TGTGCCAGCAGTCTTAGGACTAGCGGGGGATACGAGCAGTACTTC.

V usage is TRBV5-4 and J usage is TRBJ2-2, with 7 bases identical to TRBD1. The CDR3 has 16 residues. Germline V CDR1 and CDR2: SGHNT, YYREEE (reference sequence). The V gene end was trimmed by 0 bases and the J gene end by 2 bases; junction bases not matched to a gene: 4. DNA for the CDR3: TGTGCCAGCAGCTTGGGACAGGGTCGAAACACCGGGGAGCTGTTTTTT. It yields the protein CASSLGQGRNTGELFF.